Following are 23 T cell receptor beta chains from one sample sequenced in a study of somatic mutations in cytotoxic T cells in rheumatoid arthritis listed by TCRdb under 2017. Library construction relied on the immunoSEQ multiplex PCR assay. Here the immuneACCESS table is served through TCRdb, limited to in-frame sequences with V and J called. Missing clones are a known gap in these copies; in checked studies unresolved V genes cover under half, and the rest lacks a known reason. The sample table records under 15,000 clones; roughly 69% of these occur just once. The ten biggest clones cover roughly 12% of the sample. The specimen was CD8+ T cells sorted from blood. The receptors originated from a middle-aged woman in good health.

This chain joins TRBV2 and TRBJ2-1; D is perhaps TRBD1 (6 bases). Trimming removed 7 bases at V and 3 bases at J, with 16 bases between. Germline V gives CDR1 SNHLY, CDR2 FYNNEI. This CDR3 is 15 amino acids long. DNA of the CDR3: TGTGCCAGCACCTCTAGGGACACCAGCTACAATGAGCAGTTCTTC. Translation: CASTSRDTSYNEQFF.

CDR3 nucleotides: TGTGCCAGTAGTATATTCGGGGGGGCAGAGACCCAGTACTTC. Protein: CASSIFGGAETQYF. V is TRBV19 and J is TRBJ2-5; 8 bases line up with TRBD2. The V gene end was trimmed by 2 bases and the J gene end by 4 bases; junction bases not matched to a gene: 3. The CDR3 runs to 14 residues. Per the germline V gene, CDR1 is LNHDA and CDR2 is SQIVND (reference sequence).

The CDR3 region is CATHWGDRKPSGANVLTF. In DNA form, the CDR3 reads TGTGCCACGCATTGGGGGGACAGGAAACCCTCTGGGGCCAACGTCCTGACTTTC. This chain links TRBV21-1 with TRBJ2-6; the table's TRBD1 call for D was not verified on the DNA. TRBV21-1 is a pseudogene segment. The CDR3 is 18 residues long.

The chain is built from TRBV13 and TRBJ2-2; possible D gene TRBD2, 5 bases. V was pared by 6 bases and J by 8 bases, with 13 bases between. This CDR3 region has 13 residues. Germline lookup yields CDR1 PRHDT and CDR2 FYEKMQ (reference sequence). The CDR3 DNA follows: TGTGCCAGCAGGGAACTAGTCGCGGGGGAGCTGTTTTTT. This codes for CASRELVAGELFF.

The rearrangement joins TRBV13 to TRBJ2-1; TRBD2 aligns across 9 bases. V was clipped by 3 bases and J by 4 bases; unmatched bases: 13. The germline gives CDR1 PRHDT, CDR2 FYEKMQ (reference sequence). CDR3 length equals 18 residues. Here the CDR3 DNA reads TGTGCCAGCAGCTTTTTTGGGGGTAGCGGGAGTCGTTACAATGAGCAGTTCTTC. This gives the protein CASSFFGGSGSRYNEQFF.

This chain joins TRBV2 and TRBJ2-2; 9 bases agree with TRBD1. CDR1 and CDR2 from the germline V gene are SNHLY and FYNNEI. CDR3 length equals 16 residues. Trimming removed 3 bases from V and 0 bases from J; junction bases left unmatched: 2. CDR3 bases: TGTGCCAGCAGTGAGTGGACAGGGGCGAACACCGGGGAGCTGTTTTTT. It encodes CASSEWTGANTGELFF.

The chain couples TRBV6-5 to TRBJ1-4; 9 positions agree with TRBD1. The V gene end was trimmed by 4 bases and the J gene end by 2 bases; junction bases not matched to a gene: 2. This CDR3 comprises 15 residues. Germline V gene data show CDR1 as MNHEY and CDR2 as SVGAGI. This CDR3 is CASSLTGGTNEKLFF. In nucleotides, the CDR3 is TGTGCCAGCAGTTTAACAGGGGGCACTAATGAAAAACTGTTTTTT.

The rearrangement uses TRBV9 and TRBJ2-7; a weak D match, TRBD2 (6 bases). The CDR3 extends over 15 amino acids. Germline V gene lookup returns CDR1 SGDLS and CDR2 YYNGEE. The V end was cut by 2 bases, the J end by 3 bases, with 15 bases between. Here the CDR3 DNA reads TGTGCCAGCAGCGTCGGTAGCGGTCGCGTCTACGAGCAGTACTTC. It encodes CASSVGSGRVYEQYF.

V usage is TRBV15 and J usage is TRBJ1-5; tentative D call: TRBD1 (6 bases). V gave up 0 bases and J gave up 5 bases, with 11 bases separating them. CDR3 length equals 15 residues. CDR1 LNHNV and CDR2 YYDKDF come from the germline V gene (reference sequence). The CDR3 DNA sequence: TGTGCCACCAGCAGAGACAGGGGCGCAGATCAGCCCCAGCATTTT. As protein: CATSRDRGADQPQHF. The variable domain in full, completed from reference TRBV15 and TRBJ1-5, reads DAMVIQNPRYQVTQFGKPVTLSCSQTLNHNVMYWYQQKSSQAPKLLFHYYDKDFNNEADTPDNFQSRRPNTSFCFLDIRSPGLGDTAMYLCATSRDRGADQPQHFGDGTRLSIL.

This rearrangement joins TRBV15 to TRBJ1-5, with D possibly TRBD1 on 5 matching bases. Looked up from germline, CDR1 is LNHNV and CDR2 is YYDKDF (reference sequence). Trimming removed 0 bases at V and 7 bases at J, with 13 bases between. The CDR3 consists of 15 residues. The DNA of the CDR3 is TGTGCCACCAGCAGAGATGGGGACTTTAGACAGCCCCAGCATTTT. Encoded protein: CATSRDGDFRQPQHF.

The rearrangement links TRBV6-1 to TRBJ2-7; D not certain. Germline V gene data show CDR1 as MNHNS and CDR2 as SASEGT. CDR3 size: 13 residues. V was pared by 1 base and J by 1 base, with 5 bases between. CDR3 region: CASSEVGSYEQYV. CDR3 sequence (DNA): TGTGCCAGCAGTGAAGTCGGTTCCTACGAGCAGTACGTC.

The chain uses TRBV6-6 and TRBJ2-7; D call uncertain. CDR1 is MNHNY, CDR2 SVGAGI, per germline (reference sequence). Trimming pared 2 bases from V and 0 bases from J, leaving 5 bases between. The CDR3 runs to 13 residues. CDR3 loop: CASSYASSYEQYV. The CDR3 DNA follows: TGTGCCAGCAGTTACGCCAGCTCCTACGAGCAGTACGTC.

The V gene is TRBV2, the J gene TRBJ2-1; maybe TRBD1 (6 bases). Between the trimmed V and J ends, which lost 10 bases and 10 bases, there was a span of 26 bases. Germline CDR1 SNHLY, CDR2 FYNNEI. This CDR3 region has 15 residues. This CDR3 is CATQRSSTGLGEQFF. The CDR3 DNA follows: TGTGCCACCCAGCGGTCCTCCACAGGGTTGGGCGAGCAGTTCTTC.

The J gene is TRBJ2-7, the V gene TRBV28; TRBD1 matches at 9 bases. CDR1 is MDHEN, CDR2 SYDVKM, per germline. V lost 4 bases and J lost 6; bases outside the gene matches: 7. This CDR3 spans 14 amino acids. The DNA for the CDR3 is TGTGCCAGCAGTTCCAGGACAGGGGACTCCGAGCAGTACTTC. As protein: CASSSRTGDSEQYF.

V gene TRBV9 combines with J gene TRBJ1-1; 11 nucleotides match TRBD1. This CDR3 has 15 residues. V gave up 4 bases and J gave up 4 bases; unmatched junction bases: 6. CDR1 and CDR2 from the germline V gene are SGDLS and YYNGEE. The CDR3 coding sequence is TGTGCCAGCAGCATCTCCGGGACAGGGGGCACTGAAGCTTTCTTT. Protein product: CASSISGTGGTEAFF.

In its sample, this clone ranks as medium-sized (0.01 to 0.1%). The chain couples TRBV5-1 to TRBJ1-3, with unresolved D. V was pared by 5 bases and J by 4 bases, with 4 bases between. Per the germline V gene, CDR1 is SGHRS and CDR2 is YFSETQ. The CDR3 length is 11 residues. The CDR3 loop reads CASRRGNTIYF. For the CDR3, the DNA is TGCGCCAGCAGAAGAGGAAACACCATATATTTT.

Only a few counts were recorded for this clone. This CDR3 is CASSPSDRESPLHF. DNA for the CDR3: TGTGCCAGCAGCCCGTCGGACAGGGAATCACCCCTCCACTTT. The chain uses TRBV11-2 and TRBJ1-6, with 8 positions matching TRBD1. V lost 5 bases to trimming and J lost 10 bases; unmatched junction nucleotides: 7. CDR1 SGHAT and CDR2 FQNNGV come from the germline V gene. The CDR3 is made up of 14 amino acids.

The V gene is TRBV28, the J gene TRBJ2-1; D is ambiguous. CDR3 length: 14 residues. With 7 bases removed from V and 1 base from J, the gap between germline ends came to 11 bases. Germline lookup yields CDR1 MDHEN and CDR2 SYDVKM. The CDR3 here is CASTLVGSYNEQFF. In nucleotides, the CDR3 is TGTGCCAGCACCCTGGTGGGGTCCTACAATGAGCAGTTCTTC.

This chain links TRBV4-3 with TRBJ2-3; 11 bases align to TRBD2. Trimming cost V 0 bases and J 7 bases; bases outside gene matches: 9. Germline loops: CDR1 LGHNA, CDR2 YSLEER. The CDR3 has 17 amino acids. The CDR3 reads CASSQDFVTSGTNTQYF. DNA for the CDR3: TGCGCCAGCAGCCAAGATTTTGTGACTAGCGGGACAAATACGCAGTATTTT.

CDR3 residues: CASSLRGVHEQFF. The CDR3 region has the DNA TGTGCCAGCAGCCTAAGGGGGGTTCATGAGCAGTTCTTC. This chain joins TRBV5-4 and TRBJ2-1, with D perhaps being TRBD1 or TRBD2 (6 bases each). Germline CDR1 SGHNT, CDR2 YYREEE (reference sequence). The CDR3 runs 13 residues. Trimming removed 4 bases from V and 8 bases from J, with 13 bases in between. Drawing the rest from reference TRBV5-4 and TRBJ2-1, the complete variable domain is ETGVTQSPTHLIKTRGQQVTLRCSSQSGHNTVSWYQQALGQGPQFIFQYYREEENGRGNFPPRFSGLQFPNYSSELNVNALELDDSALYLCASSLRGVHEQFFGPGTRLTVL.

The genes are TRBV30 and TRBJ2-1, with D perhaps TRBD2 (6 bases). The germline V and J ends were trimmed by 1 base and 0 bases, with 10 bases remaining between them. The CDR3 covers 15 residues. Germline loops: CDR1 GTSNPN, CDR2 SVGIG (reference sequence). CDR3 in amino acids: CAWSDSSASYNEQFF. The CDR3 nucleotides read TGTGCCTGGAGTGACTCTAGCGCCTCCTACAATGAGCAGTTCTTC.

This chain uses TRBV7-9 with TRBJ2-1, with 12 bases aligning to TRBD2. The CDR3 extends over 16 amino acids. From germline, CDR1 is SEHNR and CDR2 FQNEAQ (reference sequence). The trim removed 5 bases at V and 8 bases at J, leaving 10 bases unmatched. CDR3 protein: CASSGRLAGVVDEQFF. DNA for the CDR3: TGTGCCAGCAGCGGACGACTAGCGGGAGTGGTTGATGAGCAGTTCTTC.

The V call is TRBV2, the J call TRBJ1-2; 11 nucleotides match TRBD1. The V segment lost 2 bases and the J segment 4 bases; nucleotides outside the gene matches: 9. The germline gives CDR1 SNHLY, CDR2 FYNNEI. The CDR3 totals 17 residues. The CDR3 region is CASSESPGTGGSYGYTF. CDR3 nucleotides: TGTGCCAGCAGTGAATCTCCGGGGACAGGGGGGAGCTATGGCTACACCTTC.